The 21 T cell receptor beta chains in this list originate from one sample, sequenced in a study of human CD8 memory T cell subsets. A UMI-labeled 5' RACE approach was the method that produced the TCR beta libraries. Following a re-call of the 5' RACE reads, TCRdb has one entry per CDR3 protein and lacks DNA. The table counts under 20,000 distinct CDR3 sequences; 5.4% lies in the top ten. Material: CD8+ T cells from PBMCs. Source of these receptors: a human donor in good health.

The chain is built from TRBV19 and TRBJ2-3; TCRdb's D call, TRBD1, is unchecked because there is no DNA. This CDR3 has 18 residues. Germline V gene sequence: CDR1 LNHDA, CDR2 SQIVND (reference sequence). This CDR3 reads CASSPLPGQTSSTDTQYF.

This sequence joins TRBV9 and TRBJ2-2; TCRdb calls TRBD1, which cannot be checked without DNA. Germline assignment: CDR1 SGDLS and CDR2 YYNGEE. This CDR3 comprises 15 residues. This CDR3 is CASSVETGYTGELFF.

The CDR3 loop reads CSARGPASYEQYF. The J gene is TRBJ2-7, the V gene TRBV20-1; TCRdb outputs TRBD2, but without DNA this stays unchecked. The CDR3 length is 13 residues. CDR1 and CDR2 (germline): DFQATT, SNEGSKA (reference sequence).

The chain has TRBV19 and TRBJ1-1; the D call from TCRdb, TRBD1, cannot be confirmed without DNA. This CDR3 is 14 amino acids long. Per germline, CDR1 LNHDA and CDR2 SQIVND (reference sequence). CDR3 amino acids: CASSMGGTVTEAFF.

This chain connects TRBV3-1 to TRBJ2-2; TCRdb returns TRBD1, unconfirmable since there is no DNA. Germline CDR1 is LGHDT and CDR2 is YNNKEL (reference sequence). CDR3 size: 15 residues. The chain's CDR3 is CASSSGQGFTGELFF.

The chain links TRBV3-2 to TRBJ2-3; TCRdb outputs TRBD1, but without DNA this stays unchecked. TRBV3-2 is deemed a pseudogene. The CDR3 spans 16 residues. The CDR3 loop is CASSQDAQYRTDTQYF.

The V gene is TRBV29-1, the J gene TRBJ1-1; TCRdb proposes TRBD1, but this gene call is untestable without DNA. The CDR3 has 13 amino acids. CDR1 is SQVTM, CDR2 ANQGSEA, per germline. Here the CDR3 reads CCGTGVTNTEAFF.

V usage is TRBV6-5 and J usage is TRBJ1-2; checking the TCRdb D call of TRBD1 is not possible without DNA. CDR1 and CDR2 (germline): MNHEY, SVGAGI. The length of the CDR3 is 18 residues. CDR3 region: CASSYLGAGSDRGNGYTF.

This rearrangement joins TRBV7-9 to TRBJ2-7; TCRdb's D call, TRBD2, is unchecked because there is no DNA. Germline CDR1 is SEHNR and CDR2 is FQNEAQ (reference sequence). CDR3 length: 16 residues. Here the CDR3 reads CASSQGLAGETYEQYF.

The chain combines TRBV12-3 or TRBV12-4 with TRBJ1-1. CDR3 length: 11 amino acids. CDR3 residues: CASSLGSEAFF.

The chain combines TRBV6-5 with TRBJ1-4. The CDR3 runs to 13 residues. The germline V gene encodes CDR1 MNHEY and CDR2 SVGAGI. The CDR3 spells CASSQQRHEKLFF.

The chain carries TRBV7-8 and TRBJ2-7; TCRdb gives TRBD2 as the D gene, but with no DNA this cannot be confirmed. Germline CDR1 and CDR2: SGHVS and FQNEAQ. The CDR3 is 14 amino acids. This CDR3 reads CASSFNSPPYEQYF.

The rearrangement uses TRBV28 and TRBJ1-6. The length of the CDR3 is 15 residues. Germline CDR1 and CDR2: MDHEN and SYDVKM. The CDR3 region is CASSSSGSYNSPLHF.

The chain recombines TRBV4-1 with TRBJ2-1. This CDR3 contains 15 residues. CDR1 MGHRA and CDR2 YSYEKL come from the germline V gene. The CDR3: CASSQDRVPTDEQFF.

The CDR3 sequence is CASSSTGQGTKTEAFF. The rearrangement joins TRBV5-6 to TRBJ1-1; checking the TCRdb D call of TRBD1 is not possible without DNA. The CDR3 is 16 amino acids. Per germline, CDR1 SGHDT and CDR2 YYEEEE.

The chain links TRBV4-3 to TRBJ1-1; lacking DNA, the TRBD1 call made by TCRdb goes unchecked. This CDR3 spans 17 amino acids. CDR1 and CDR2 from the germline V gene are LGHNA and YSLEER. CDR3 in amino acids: CASSHEPHGGADTEAFF.

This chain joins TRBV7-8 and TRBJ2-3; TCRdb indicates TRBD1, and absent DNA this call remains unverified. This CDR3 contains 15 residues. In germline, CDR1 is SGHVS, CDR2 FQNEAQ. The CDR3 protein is CASSVGGYPTDTQYF.

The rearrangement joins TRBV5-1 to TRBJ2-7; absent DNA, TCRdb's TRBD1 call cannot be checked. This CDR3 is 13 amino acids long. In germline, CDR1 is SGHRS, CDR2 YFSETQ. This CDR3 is CASSPAGANEQYF.

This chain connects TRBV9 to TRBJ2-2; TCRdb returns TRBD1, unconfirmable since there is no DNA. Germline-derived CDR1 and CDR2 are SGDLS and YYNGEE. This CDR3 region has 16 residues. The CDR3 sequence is CASTTGTPSNTGELFF.

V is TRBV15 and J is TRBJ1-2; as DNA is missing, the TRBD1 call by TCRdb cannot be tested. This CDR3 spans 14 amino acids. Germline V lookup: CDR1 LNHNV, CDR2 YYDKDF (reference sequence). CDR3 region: CATRGVRGRDGYTF.

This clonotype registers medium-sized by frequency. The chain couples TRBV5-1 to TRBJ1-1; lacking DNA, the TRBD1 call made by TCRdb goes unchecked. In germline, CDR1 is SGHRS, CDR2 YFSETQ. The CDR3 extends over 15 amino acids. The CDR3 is CASRRTGGSSTEAFF.